What follows is one T cell receptor (beta chain) and its context. Its binding antigen is unknown. The CDR3 goes on 3 residues after the read ends, and that part is filled in from the germline J gene. From the germline V gene, CDR1 is SGHRS and CDR2 is YFSETQ. The CDR3, cysteine through phenylalanine, is 15 amino acids long. The DNA covers only part of the CDR3, 36 bases in frame from base 1. V lost 4 bases and J lost 3 bases, and the count of bases not matched to a germline gene is 7. This specimen's time point label, per the study, means: blood sample drawn before combined kidney and bone marrow transplant. Unstimulated Tregs (CD4+CD25+CD127-), CD4+ non-Tregs (CD4+CD25-), CD4 and CD8 cells were FACS-sorted from thawed PBMCs. Patients were several combined kidney and bone marrow transplant recipients from the ITN036ST trial, and only these trial subjects had samples available. Healthy control blood was processed to PBMCs with a Ficoll density gradient and then cryopreserved, whereas patient PBMCs were collected both before and after transplant.

Genomic DNA was extracted from sorted cells with the QIAGEN DNeasy Blood and Tissue Kit for TCRbeta CDR3 sequencing. High-throughput TCRbeta CDR3 sequencing, including PCR amplification with bias correction and internal controls, was performed commercially through immunoSEQ. The original methods were these. A unique productive TCRbeta sequence was defined by the CDR3 nucleotide sequence when primers matched, and otherwise by the CDR3 amino acid sequence together with the Vbeta and Jbeta genes. To correct for sorting error, sequences found in more than one sorted population at a frequency ratio of 2:1 or less were discarded, and the remaining shared sequences were assigned to the population with the higher frequency. Donor-reactive sequences were defined as at least 5-fold expanded in CFSE-low cells versus unstimulated cells, with frequency of at least 0.01% in CFSE-low cells. Jensen-Shannon divergence calculated on the top 100 TCRbeta sequences ranked by frequency was used to measure repertoire divergence. When a sample had multiple sequencing runs, each run was corrected for sorting error separately and the runs were then pooled. TCRdb mirrors the immuneACCESS table, restricted to in-frame sequences. Some clones are absent from its copies; in checked studies, under half trace to an unresolved V gene, and the reason for the others is unknown. V and J calls plus clone size are reproduced from that table; the DNA served to infer D and trimming. The sample's table covers some 52,000 clones. Approximately 0.78% of the sample is held by the ten biggest clonotypes.

This record belongs to a study of Tregs in tolerant kidney transplant recipients (dated by TCRdb to about 2019). Regarding the study in general: Transplants used related donors with nonmyeloablative bone marrow transplantation; mixed chimerism was transient in the human trials. The study used TCRbeta sequencing to identify donor-specific regulatory T cells before combined kidney and bone marrow transplantation, then tracked those cells after transplant. What the work shows at the level of the full study, not this receptor alone: Donor-specific Treg expansion was found to exceed global Treg expansion in tolerant patients, suggesting antigen-driven rather than nonspecific expansion. Because the PCR primers were changed over time for some patients, nucleotide-level comparison could not be performed across the samples from those patients. The study was constrained by small patient numbers, and validation of the findings is required in larger populations and under other immunosuppression protocols. The most biologically relevant and donor-specific TCRbeta repertoire appeared to be identified by expanding Tregs with activated donor B cells. Biological reproducibility was not directly assessed, although technical replication error appeared to be minimal.

The receptor comes from a human donor who received a combined kidney and bone marrow transplant. The receptor chain draws on TRBV5-1 and TRBJ2-1; TRBD2 aligns with 7 central bases. Specimen: CD4+ T cells from blood, collected before the transplant. The CDR3 bases that were read are TGCGCCAGCAGCCGGGGGGAGGGAGGCTACAATGAG. Translated, this gives CASSRGEGGYNE. The entire CDR3 protein reads CASSRGEGGYNEQFF.